This T cell receptor beta chain came from a study of shared clonotypes between healthy human individuals (dated by TCRdb to 2018 to 2020). At the level of the whole study: A couple of women and three men aged 18 to 49 years were included in the cohort. For each donor, three plates each were used for CD4 naive and CD4 memory, two plates were used for CD8 naive, and one plate was used for CD8 memory. The study deeply sequenced blood TCR repertoires of several healthy adults to estimate repertoire size and the extent of clonotype sharing between individuals. To increase sequencing depth and limit assay-specific biases, different laboratories used diverse techniques to prepare libraries and sequence TCR repertoires. Per donor, leukapheresis produced somewhere between about 0.85 and 8.9 billion PBMCs.

The V end loses 2 bases and the J end loses 3 bases, and a stretch of 10 bases separates them. CDR1 LNHDA and CDR2 SQIVND are derived from the germline V gene (reference sequence). From the cysteine through the phenylalanine, the CDR3 covers 14 amino acids. The kept DNA is CDR3 alone, 42 bases in frame from the first base. The research as a whole found: Pairwise subsampling led to the expectation that sequencing depth would affect the degree of clonotype sharing among donors. Higher generation probabilities were observed for clonotypes shared by all four sorted-subset donors than for non-shared clonotypes. Sharing across four donors was observed for roughly 5.4% of naive CD4, over 3% of naive CD8, 2% to 2.5% of memory CD4, and over 0.3% of memory CD8 clonotypes. The small number of donors limited the genetic and exposure-history diversity represented. Naive subsets generally had larger estimated clonotype richness than memory subsets. Even with the large sequencing depth, rarefaction of the sorted-subset datasets indicated that sequencing was incomplete. Sampling was restricted to blood, and TCR repertoires in tissue are likely to differ from TCR repertoires in blood.

Using the deep immunoSEQ assay, multiplex PCR amplified TCR CDR3 regions from genomic DNA. For each cell subset, the extracted genomic DNA was distributed evenly across all wells of several immunoSEQ 96-well plates, and each plate served as one replicate. For sorted subsets, each replicate PCR was loaded with roughly 200 ng genomic DNA, equivalent to about 30,000 T cell genomes. Purified libraries were measured with a Qubit 3.0 fluorometer, size-checked on a Bioanalyzer 2100, and measured again with the KAPA Library Quantification kit. Every immunoSEQ 96-well plate was sequenced on a dedicated single-read 150-cycle Illumina NextSeq 550 flow cell. Per the authors' processing: The immunoSEQ output contained only junctional sequences without quality scores, so filtering could not match that applied to full-length reads. Sequences were annotated with PyIR, a Python wrapper for IgBLAST v1.9, using IMGT germline references to assign V/J genes and CDR3. Reads were filtered out if the reads had weak V/J assignments (E-value above 1e-6), no CDR3, stop codons, out-of-frame junctions, or ambiguous translated residues. V3J clonotypes were defined by identical inferred V gene, J gene, and CDR3 amino acid sequence. Percentage overlap between repertoires was calculated by dividing the number of shared unique clonotypes by the size of the smaller repertoire. Three approaches were used to assess repertoire richness: RTK rarefaction, the Chao1 estimator, and Recon v2.1 estimates of unobserved clonotypes. For all TCRbeta clonotypes obtained by the gDNA method from four donors, generation probabilities were computed with OLGA. Entries here come from immuneACCESS through TCRdb and include only in-frame sequences with V and J called. Some clones fail to appear in such tables; in the studies checked, an unresolved V gene covers under half of the shortfall, and the cause of the remainder is unknown. The D gene and trimming were derived from the DNA, and the V and J assignments and clone size from that table. The sample includes millions of clones, with around nine tenths observed a single time. About 0.13% of the sample goes to the ten largest clones.

Healthy HIV-negative adults with no recently reported acute infections or vaccinations were included as donors. All donors were Caucasian adults living in Nashville, Tennessee, USA. CD4+ T cells were enriched by magnetic negative selection, after which naive cells were positively selected on CD45RA and the negative fraction was taken as the memory subset. Blood was obtained by leukapheresis, after which PBMCs were separated by Ficoll-Histopaque density gradient centrifugation and cryopreserved in liquid nitrogen vapor phase. Analytical flow cytometry was used to check the purity and quantity of each magnetically sorted T cell population. Genomic DNA was isolated from every sorted fraction and measured by UV absorbance on a Nanodrop 2000c. To note about this clone: Its antigen has not been determined. No per-base quality is available; no much larger clone lies one base away.

The sequence was collected from a young man in good health. The V and J segments used are TRBV19 and TRBJ1-1; the D gene is perhaps TRBD1, from 6 matching bases. The material sequenced was naive CD4+ T cells sorted from blood. The cell subset or site label, as the study defines it: CD45RA+ positively selected. CDR3 sequence: CASSITGFDTEAFF. The nucleotides are TGTGCCAGTAGTATAACAGGGTTCGACACTGAAGCTTTCTTT.